This T cell receptor beta chain emerged from a study of blood T cell repertoires in COVID-19. Using immunoSEQ multiplex PCR, the repertoire was profiled, and TCRdb retains in-frame clones only, with some absent. The sample consists of 170,000 or so clones, 80% to 90% of them appearing once. Germline V gene sequence: CDR1 MNHEY, CDR2 SVGAGI. V was shortened by 0 bases and J by 2 bases, with 11 bases between the two germline ends. The CDR3 has 16 residues. Source material: peripheral blood. This rearrangement joins TRBV6-5 to TRBJ1-3, with D possibly matching TRBD1 (6 bases). The TCR originated in a woman aged 70-85 years with COVID-19, enrolled during active disease. In nucleotides, the CDR3 is TGTGCCAGCAGTTACTCTCCTGGACAGCCTGGAAACACCATATATTTT. This encodes CASSYSPGQPGNTIYF.